One and the same sample provided the 19 T cell receptor beta chains below, sequenced in a study of shared clonotypes between healthy human individuals. Only in-frame clones appear in the TCRdb table, and some are missing; sequencing was by immunoSEQ multiplex PCR. Of about 340,000 clones listed, less than 75% were seen once; the top ten hold over 9.5%. Sequenced: memory CD4+ T cells sorted from blood. Subset defined: CD45RA-negative fraction. These receptors came from a man aged 25 to 40 in good health.

The V gene is TRBV15, the J gene TRBJ2-7; 12 bases align to TRBD1. The CDR3 sequence is 17 residues long. J gave up 4 bases and V 0 bases, and 7 bases lay outside the gene matches. Germline loops: CDR1 LNHNV, CDR2 YYDKDF (reference sequence). As DNA, the CDR3 is TGTGCCACCAGCAGAGATTATTCGGGACAGGGGGCGTACGAGCAGTACTTC. This encodes CATSRDYSGQGAYEQYF. The full variable domain, its missing parts supplied by reference TRBV15 and TRBJ2-7, is DAMVIQNPRYQVTQFGKPVTLSCSQTLNHNVMYWYQQKSSQAPKLLFHYYDKDFNNEADTPDNFQSRRPNTSFCFLDIRSPGLGDTAMYLCATSRDYSGQGAYEQYFGPGTRLTVT.

This sequence joins TRBV5-1 and TRBJ2-2; the match to TRBD1 covers 7 bases. V dropped 4 bases and J dropped 1; count of bases not matched to a gene: 4. The germline CDR1 and CDR2 sequences are SGHRS and YFSETQ. The CDR3 contains 15 residues. CDR3 in amino acids: CASSRDSGNTGELFF. DNA for the CDR3: TGCGCCAGCAGCAGGGACAGCGGGAACACCGGGGAGCTGTTTTTT.

The chain uses TRBV27 and TRBJ2-2; D is possibly TRBD2 (5 bases). With 8 bases removed from V and 5 bases from J, the gap between germline ends came to 21 bases. Per germline, CDR1 MNHEY and CDR2 SMNVEV (reference sequence). The CDR3 spans 16 residues. The DNA of the CDR3 is TGTGCCAGCGGGAGTTTAGTTTTGGAGGTAACCGGGGAGCTGTTTTTT. Its translation: CASGSLVLEVTGELFF.

Comments on this clone: At one of its ends the junction is not consistent with the germline gene, which may arise from a read error. The J gene is TRBJ1-1, the V gene TRBV25-1; TRBD1 aligns across 9 bases. CDR1 and CDR2 from the germline V gene are MGHDK and SYGVNS. The CDR3 has 13 amino acids. The CDR3 loop reads CASRQGANPEAFF. Here the CDR3 DNA reads TGTGCCAGCAGACAGGGGGCGAACCCTGAAGCTTTCTTT.

The chain joins TRBV7-8 to TRBJ2-1, with D uncertain. CDR1 and CDR2 (germline): SGHVS, FQNEAQ. The CDR3 runs to 13 residues. Trimming removed 1 base from V and 5 bases from J, with 6 bases in between. CDR3 sequence reads: CASSLDRHNEQFF. CDR3 DNA sequence: TGTGCCAGCAGCTTAGATCGCCACAATGAGCAGTTCTTC.

This rearrangement joins TRBV11-2 to TRBJ1-4; D not resolved. Germline CDR1 SGHAT, CDR2 FQNNGV. This CDR3 spans 15 amino acids. Trimming removed 6 bases from V and 0 bases from J, with 11 bases in between. The CDR3 protein is CASSKNFATNEKLFF. The CDR3 DNA sequence: TGTGCCAGCAGTAAGAACTTTGCAACTAATGAAAAACTGTTTTTT.

This clone was recorded many times. This chain links TRBV7-2 with TRBJ2-1, with D uncertain. There are 13 residues in the CDR3. Germline lookup yields CDR1 SGHTA and CDR2 FQGNSA. Trimming pared 4 bases from V and 7 bases from J, leaving 11 bases between. DNA for the CDR3: TGTGCCAGCAGCTCCCGGGTAGGGAATGAGCAGTTCTTC. Protein product: CASSSRVGNEQFF.

This sequence joins TRBV11-2 and TRBJ2-5; D gene uncertain. CDR1 and CDR2 from the germline V gene are SGHAT and FQNNGV. V was shortened by 4 bases and J by 4 bases, with 4 bases between the two germline ends. The CDR3 sequence is 11 residues long. The CDR3 is CASSSLETQYF. In nucleotides, the CDR3 is TGTGCCAGCAGCTCGTTAGAGACCCAGTACTTC.

CDR3 loop: CASSPGLAVLAKNIQYF. Here the CDR3 DNA reads TGTGCCAGCTCTCCGGGACTAGCGGTTCTAGCCAAAAACATTCAGTACTTC. V usage is TRBV18 and J usage is TRBJ2-4; 11 bases fit TRBD2. Germline CDR1 KGHSH, CDR2 LQKENI. The CDR3 has 17 amino acids. V lost 6 bases to trimming and J lost 0 bases; unmatched junction nucleotides: 7.

This chain connects TRBV5-1 to TRBJ2-7; weak D call: TRBD2 (6 bases). V shed 1 base and J shed 2 bases, with 19 bases lying between them. The CDR3 spans 17 residues. The germline gives CDR1 SGHRS, CDR2 YFSETQ. CDR3 protein: CASSLSFGGTVPYEQYF. The DNA of the CDR3 is TGCGCCAGCAGCTTGAGTTTCGGCGGGACGGTACCCTACGAGCAGTACTTC.

CDR3 in DNA: TGCGCCAGCAGGGTCGACAGCCCCTACAATGAGCAGTTCTTC. Protein sequence: CASRVDSPYNEQFF. This sequence joins TRBV5-1 and TRBJ2-1, with D perhaps matching TRBD1 (5 bases). V lost 5 bases and J 2 bases, leaving 11 bases between the germline ends. The CDR3 is 14 amino acids. Per the germline V gene, CDR1 is SGHRS and CDR2 is YFSETQ.

The chain uses TRBV28 and TRBJ1-2, with 8 bases lining up with TRBD1. The CDR3 runs 13 residues. J was trimmed by 5 bases and V by 11 bases; bases with no gene match: 10. CDR1 is MDHEN, CDR2 SYDVKM, per germline. CDR3 amino acids: CAGGWTGQYGYTF. The CDR3, as DNA: TGTGCCGGGGGGTGGACAGGGCAATATGGCTACACCTTC.

This clone was picked up one time. V and J are TRBV30 and TRBJ1-3; D not certain. Germline CDR1 is GTSNPN and CDR2 is SVGIG (reference sequence). Between the trimmed V and J ends, which lost 2 bases and 4 bases, there was a span of 18 bases. CDR3 length: 16 residues. The CDR3, as DNA: TGTGCCTGGAGTACCGGGTCAATGATTACCGGAAACACCATATATTTT. As protein: CAWSTGSMITGNTIYF.

The J gene is TRBJ2-7, the V gene TRBV4-2, with a possible D match to TRBD1 (5 bases). The CDR3 runs to 14 residues. V lost 3 bases and J lost 5, with 14 bases in between. The germline V gene has CDR1 LGHNA and CDR2 YNFKEQ. The CDR3 here is CASSQDAWGDEQYF. CDR3 DNA: TGTGCCAGCAGCCAGGACGCTTGGGGCGACGAGCAGTACTTC.

This clone showed up just once. V is TRBV10-3 and J is TRBJ2-1, with D hard to call. The ends were cut back, 8 bases at V and 10 bases at J, with 6 bases in the middle. The CDR3 loop spans 9 amino acids. Germline V CDR1 and CDR2: ENHRY, SYGVKD. The CDR3: CAIRGEQFF. CDR3 coding DNA: TGTGCCATCCGAGGCGAGCAGTTCTTC.

CDR3 DNA sequence: TGTGCCACCAGCAGACAACCAGTTGCAACTAATGAAAAACTGTTTTTT. Translation gives CATSRQPVATNEKLFF. The chain joins TRBV15 to TRBJ1-4, with no clear D. Germline V gene data show CDR1 as LNHNV and CDR2 as YYDKDF (reference sequence). V dropped 2 bases and J dropped 0 bases, with 10 bases sitting between them. The CDR3 sequence is 16 residues long.

This chain connects TRBV6-5 to TRBJ2-7; 9 bases match TRBD1. Germline V CDR1 and CDR2: MNHEY, SVGAGI. This CDR3 contains 15 residues. V lost 5 bases to trimming and J lost 5 bases; unmatched junction nucleotides: 10. The CDR3 sequence is CASSQGTGSDHEQYF. CDR3 DNA: TGTGCCAGCAGTCAGGGGACAGGGTCGGACCACGAGCAGTACTTC.

This clone was found once. The gene calls are TRBV27 and TRBJ1-1; D is possibly TRBD1 (6 bases). This CDR3 region has 16 residues. Germline V lookup: CDR1 MNHEY, CDR2 SMNVEV (reference sequence). Deletions cut 5 bases from V and 1 base from J, with 17 bases between. CDR3 DNA sequence: TGTGCCAGCAGTACACAAACGAGGGGACAGAACACTGAAGCTTTCTTT. Its translation: CASSTQTRGQNTEAFF.

CDR3 residues: CASSVQTGFKARGYTF. The CDR3 bases are TGTGCCAGCAGCGTCCAAACCGGGTTCAAGGCTAGGGGCTACACCTTC. This chain links TRBV9 with TRBJ1-2, with unresolved D. Germline lookup yields CDR1 SGDLS and CDR2 YYNGEE. Trimming cost V 2 bases and J 8 bases, with 22 bases left between them. The CDR3 consists of 16 residues.